One and the same sample provided the 27 T cell receptor beta chains below, sequenced in a study of human T cells and chemical hapten exposure. One entry per CDR3 protein results from TCRdb running MiXCR on the RACE reads. Here the sample spans about 110,000 distinct CDR3 sequences, 12% being singletons. Time point indicated: pre-sensitization, week 0. Treatment in this sample: therapeutic diphenylcyclopropenone sensitization with weekly scalp DPC. This specimen consisted of whole blood, obtained in connection with sensitization to the hapten diphenylcyclopropenone (DPC). These receptors were obtained from a woman aged 45-59 years with alopecia areata. Some clones in this sample may be carry-over from other donors' samples.

The V call is TRBV3-1, the J call TRBJ2-1, with D hard to call. There are 15 residues in the CDR3. CDR1 LGHDT and CDR2 YNNKEL come from the germline V gene (reference sequence). V was shortened by 0 bases and J by 7 bases, with 13 bases between the two germline ends. The CDR3 spells CASSQDRTPGNEQFF. The CDR3 bases are TGTGCCAGCAGCCAAGATCGGACCCCCGGTAATGAGCAGTTCTTC.

This chain uses TRBV20-1 with TRBJ1-4, with D perhaps matching TRBD1 (5 bases). Germline CDR1 reads DFQATT; CDR2 reads SNEGSKA (reference sequence). Trimming left V 8 bases short and J 7 bases short, with 11 bases between. CDR3 length equals 11 residues. The CDR3 nucleotides are TGCAGTACAGGATCAGGTGAAAAACTGTTTTTT. Its translation: CSTGSGEKLFF.

The rearrangement uses TRBV28 and TRBJ2-7, with a tentative D call TRBD1 (5 bases). The length of the CDR3 is 12 residues. CDR1 is MDHEN and CDR2 is SYDVKM in the germline V gene. The V and J ends lost 10 bases and 2 bases respectively, with 12 bases between them. The CDR3 here is CATDSSTYEQYF. In DNA form, the CDR3 reads TGTGCCACCGACAGTTCAACCTACGAGCAGTACTTC.

The chain uses TRBV2 and TRBJ2-3; D tentatively reads TRBD1 or TRBD2 (8 bases each). Trimming took off 4 bases at V and 4 bases at J, with 24 bases between the two ends. The CDR3 runs to 18 residues. CDR1 is SNHLY, CDR2 FYNNEI, per germline. The CDR3 region is CASSVLAGQVEISDTQYF. In DNA, the CDR3 is TGTGCCAGCAGTGTATTAGCGGGACAGGTTGAGATTTCAGATACGCAGTATTTT.

The chain is built from TRBV20-1 and TRBJ2-2, with 8 bases fitting TRBD1. In germline, CDR1 is DFQATT, CDR2 SNEGSKA (reference sequence). Germline trimming cut 4 bases from V and 3 bases from J; bases unmatched to any gene: 7. The CDR3 spans 15 residues. The DNA for the CDR3 is TGCAGTGCTAACGGGGACAGGCAAGACACCGGGGAGCTGTTTTTT. Its translation: CSANGDRQDTGELFF.

This clonotype was seen more than once but under ten times. The chain combines TRBV7-9 with TRBJ2-2, with D hard to call. The CDR3 has 14 amino acids. Trimming took 7 bases from V and 0 from J, leaving 9 bases between them. Germline V lookup: CDR1 SEHNR, CDR2 FQNEAQ (reference sequence). The CDR3 DNA follows: TGTGCCAGCATCTACAGCGCGAACACCGGGGAGCTGTTTTTT. Its protein is CASIYSANTGELFF.

This clonotype was counted only a few times. This chain links TRBV5-6 with TRBJ1-6; the D gene is possibly TRBD1 (5 bases). Germline-derived CDR1 and CDR2 are SGHDT and YYEEEE. This CDR3 contains 18 residues. Trimming shortened V by 2 bases and J by 4 bases, and 19 bases separated the two germline ends. CDR3 DNA sequence: TGTGCCAGCAGCTTCGAAGCCCCGACAGTGACATATAATTCACCCCTCCACTTT. Its translation: CASSFEAPTVTYNSPLHF.

There are many counts of this clonotype. V is TRBV20-1 and J is TRBJ1-1; 8 bases fit TRBD1. The V and J ends lost 5 bases and 1 base, in that order; junction bases with no gene match: 3. Germline V gives CDR1 DFQATT, CDR2 SNEGSKA (reference sequence). This CDR3 is 13 amino acids long. The CDR3 reads CSAVQGANTEAFF. CDR3 coding DNA: TGCAGTGCTGTCCAGGGGGCGAACACTGAAGCTTTCTTT.

This clonotype turned up a few times. This chain links TRBV12-3 or TRBV12-4 with TRBJ1-1; D ambiguous. This CDR3 region has 15 residues. The V end was cut by 3 bases, the J end by 4 bases, with 15 bases between. In DNA, the CDR3 is TGTGCCAGCAGTTTCGCCCCGCATATGGGCACTGAAGCTTTCTTT. Translated: CASSFAPHMGTEAFF.

In its sample, this clonotype was seen many times. The V gene is TRBV18, the J gene TRBJ1-5; 7 nucleotides match TRBD1. V was pared by 6 bases and J by 2 bases, with 7 bases of the junction left unmatched. This CDR3 has 15 amino acids. Germline V gene sequence: CDR1 KGHSH, CDR2 LQKENI. CDR3 loop: CASSRGDSGNQPQHF. CDR3 DNA sequence: TGTGCCAGCTCCCGCGGGGACAGTGGCAATCAGCCCCAGCATTTT.

This clonotype was observed a handful of times. The chain employs TRBV21-1 and TRBJ1-2. TRBV21-1 is described as a pseudogene. CDR3 length equals 15 residues. CDR3 sequence: CASSTRTENYYGYTF. The CDR3 DNA follows: TGTGCCAGCAGCACGCGGACCGAAAACTACTATGGCTACACCTTC.

This clonotype was detected a few times. The V call is TRBV12-3 or TRBV12-4, the J call TRBJ2-1, with D perhaps matching TRBD2 (6 bases). This CDR3 comprises 13 residues. The V end was cut by 5 bases, the J end by 4 bases, with 9 bases between. CDR3 in amino acids: CASSPLAYNEQFF. The DNA for the CDR3 is TGTGCCAGCAGTCCACTAGCTTACAATGAGCAGTTCTTC.

The chain recombines TRBV19 with TRBJ2-1, with D hard to call. CDR1 is LNHDA, CDR2 SQIVND, per germline (reference sequence). This CDR3 comprises 12 residues. The V end lost 4 bases, the J end lost 10 bases, and 11 bases lay between the germline ends. The CDR3 here is CASSNPRREQFF. CDR3 nucleotides: TGTGCCAGTAGTAACCCCCGGCGGGAGCAGTTCTTC.

The sample holds many counts of this clonotype. This chain uses TRBV11-2 with TRBJ1-2, with a possible D match to TRBD1 (6 bases). The CDR3 has 13 residues. With 5 bases removed from V and 8 bases from J, the gap between germline ends came to 15 bases. The V gene's germline CDR1 is SGHAT and CDR2 FQNNGV. The CDR3 loop reads CASSLAGAGGYTF. As DNA, the CDR3 is TGTGCCAGCAGCCTCGCAGGGGCCGGCGGCTACACCTTC.

This clonotype was recorded at least ten times. The rearrangement joins TRBV7-9 to TRBJ1-1; D is unresolved. V lost 1 base and J 4 bases, leaving 10 bases between the germline ends. The CDR3 covers 14 residues. Germline assignment: CDR1 SEHNR and CDR2 FQNEAQ (reference sequence). CDR3 in amino acids: CASSLVPPITEAFF. The CDR3 DNA sequence: TGTGCCAGCAGCTTAGTACCGCCCATCACTGAAGCTTTCTTT.

Many counts were recorded for this clonotype. The chain uses TRBV6-5 and TRBJ2-3; D uncertain. There are 16 residues in the CDR3. V was pared by 5 bases and J by 1 base, with 16 bases between. Germline V gene lookup returns CDR1 MNHEY and CDR2 SVGAGI. The CDR3 sequence: CASSPMGSARTDTQYF. In DNA, the CDR3 is TGTGCCAGCAGTCCCATGGGAAGTGCACGCACAGATACGCAGTATTTT.

This clonotype was picked up a small number of times. The J gene is TRBJ1-5, the V gene TRBV11-2; 7 bases line up with TRBD1. Germline V gene lookup returns CDR1 SGHAT and CDR2 FQNNGV. The CDR3 is made up of 18 amino acids. The trim removed 1 base at V and 0 bases at J, leaving 9 bases unmatched. The CDR3 loop is CASSLGPHQGDSNQPQHF. In nucleotides, the CDR3 is TGTGCCAGCAGCTTAGGGCCCCACCAGGGGGATAGCAATCAGCCCCAGCATTTT.

The chain has TRBV6-1 and TRBJ2-3, with no clear D. Per germline, CDR1 MNHNS and CDR2 SASEGT. The V end lost 2 bases, the J end lost 5 bases, and 5 bases lay between the germline ends. This CDR3 has 12 amino acids. CDR3 nucleotide sequence: TGTGCCAGCAGTGAATGGGTAGATACGCAGTATTTT. It specifies CASSEWVDTQYF.

This clonotype has only a few counts. This chain joins TRBV4-3 and TRBJ1-6; TRBD1 might be the D (5 bases). The CDR3 runs to 15 residues. The germline CDR1 and CDR2 sequences are LGHNA and YSLEER. V lost 0 bases, J lost 10 bases, and 13 bases lay in between. The CDR3, as DNA: TGCGCCAGCAGCCAAGATCATCACGGGGGGTCACCCCTCCACTTT. It yields the protein CASSQDHHGGSPLHF.

The chain links TRBV20-1 to TRBJ1-1; tentative D call: TRBD1 (5 bases). V was trimmed by 4 bases and J by 0 bases, leaving 12 bases between them. This CDR3 is built from 14 residues. CDR1 DFQATT and CDR2 SNEGSKA come from the germline V gene (reference sequence). CDR3 region: CSAITGVVNTEAFF. The CDR3 nucleotides read TGCAGTGCTATTACGGGGGTGGTGAACACTGAAGCTTTCTTT.

This clonotype was counted only a few times. This rearrangement joins TRBV18 to TRBJ2-7, with D perhaps matching TRBD1 (7 bases). Trimming removed 6 bases at V and 2 bases at J, with 14 bases between. The CDR3 extends over 14 amino acids. Germline V CDR1 and CDR2: KGHSH, LQKENI. The CDR3 sequence is CASSRDRSAYEQYF. The CDR3 DNA reads as TGTGCCAGCTCGCGGGACAGATCAGCCTACGAGCAGTACTTC.

The rearrangement links TRBV11-2 to TRBJ2-7, with D perhaps given as TRBD1 or TRBD2 (5 bases each). Germline V gives CDR1 SGHAT, CDR2 FQNNGV. The CDR3 is made up of 17 amino acids. Trimming took off 5 bases at V and 1 base at J, with 21 bases between the two ends. In DNA, the CDR3 is TGTGCCAGCAGCCCTGGGGACCGCTCTATTGGGTCCTACGAGCAGTACTTC. Amino acids: CASSPGDRSIGSYEQYF. The variable domain in full, completed from reference TRBV11-2 and TRBJ2-7, reads EAGVAQSPRYKIIEKRQSVAFWCNPISGHATLYWYQQILGQGPKLLIQFQNNGVVDDSQLPKDRFSAERLKGVDSTLKIQPAKLEDSAVYLCASSPGDRSIGSYEQYFGPGTRLTVT.

Many counts were recorded for this clonotype. The CDR3 reads CASSKGDQETQYF. Here the CDR3 DNA reads TGCGCCAGCAGCAAAGGCGATCAAGAGACCCAGTACTTC. J is TRBJ2-5 and V is TRBV5-1, with D hard to call. The CDR3 length is 13 residues. CDR1 is SGHRS and CDR2 is YFSETQ in the germline V gene. Trimming removed 4 bases from V and 2 bases from J, with 9 bases in between.

The rearrangement uses TRBV6-1 and TRBJ2-1; 7 bases align to TRBD1. Germline-derived CDR1 and CDR2 are MNHNS and SASEGT. After removal of 7 bases from V and 4 bases from J, the junction contained 10 bases not matched to a gene. This CDR3 region has 15 residues. CDR3 amino acids: CASTSDRRLYNEQFF. The CDR3 nucleotides read TGTGCCAGCACCTCGGACAGGAGACTGTACAATGAGCAGTTCTTC.

J is TRBJ2-2 and V is TRBV9; 7 bases agree with TRBD2. Per the germline V gene, CDR1 is SGDLS and CDR2 is YYNGEE. The trim removed 2 bases at V and 3 bases at J, leaving 16 bases unmatched. CDR3 size: 19 residues. CDR3 amino acids: CASSVAEAQNAGDTGELFF. The DNA for the CDR3 is TGTGCCAGCAGCGTGGCCGAAGCTCAAAACGCGGGGGACACCGGGGAGCTGTTTTTT.

The chain combines TRBV24-1 with TRBJ1-4; 9 bases line up with TRBD1. With V trimmed by 3 bases and J by 5 bases, 3 bases remained unmatched. In germline, CDR1 is KGHDR, CDR2 SFDVKD. This CDR3 region has 15 residues. As DNA, the CDR3 is TGTGCCACCAGTGATCGGACAGGGGAAAATGAAAAACTGTTTTTT. As protein: CATSDRTGENEKLFF.

V gene TRBV29-1 combines with J gene TRBJ1-4; 8 nucleotides align to TRBD1. J was trimmed by 7 bases and V by 4 bases; bases with no gene match: 2. The germline V gene encodes CDR1 SQVTM and CDR2 ANQGSEA. This CDR3 is built from 12 residues. CDR3 in amino acids: CSVGDRREKLFF. For the CDR3, the DNA is TGCAGCGTTGGGGACAGGCGTGAAAAACTGTTTTTT.